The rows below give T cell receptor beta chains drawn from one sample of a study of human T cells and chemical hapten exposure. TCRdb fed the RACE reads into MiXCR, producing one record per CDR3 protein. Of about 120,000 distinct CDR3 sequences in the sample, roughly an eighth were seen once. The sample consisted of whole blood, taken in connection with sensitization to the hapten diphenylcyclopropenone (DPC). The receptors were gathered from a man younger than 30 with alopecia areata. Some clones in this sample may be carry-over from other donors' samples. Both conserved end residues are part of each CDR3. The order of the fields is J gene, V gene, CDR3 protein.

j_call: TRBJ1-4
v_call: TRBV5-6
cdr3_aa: CASSPTGWHEKLFF

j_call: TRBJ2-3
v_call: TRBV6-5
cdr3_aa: CASSYSRARGATDTQYF

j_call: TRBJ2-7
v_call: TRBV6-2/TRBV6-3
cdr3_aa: CASSYSPLSSYEQYF

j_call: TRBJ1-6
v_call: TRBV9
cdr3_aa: CASSTPGNSPLHF

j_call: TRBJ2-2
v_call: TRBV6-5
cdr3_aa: CASKDRAVTGELFF

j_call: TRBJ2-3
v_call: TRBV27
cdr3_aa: CASSGDRGPTGYTDTQYF

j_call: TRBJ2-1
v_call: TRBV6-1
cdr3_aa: CASSEDPFGRGGFGEQFF

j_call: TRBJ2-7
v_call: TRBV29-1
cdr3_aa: CSVRTSGGYEQYF

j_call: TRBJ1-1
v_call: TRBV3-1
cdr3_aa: CASSPLGLNTEAFF

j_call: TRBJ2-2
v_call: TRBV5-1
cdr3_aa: CASSLDPGQGLPFTGELFF

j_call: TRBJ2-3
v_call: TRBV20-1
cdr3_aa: CSANGDRGQGGVQYF

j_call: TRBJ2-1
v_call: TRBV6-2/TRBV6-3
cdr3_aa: CASSYGLAGATYNEQFF

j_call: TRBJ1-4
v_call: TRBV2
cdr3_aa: CASSFGPEKLFF

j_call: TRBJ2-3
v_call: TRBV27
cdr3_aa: CASSPERRPITDTQYF

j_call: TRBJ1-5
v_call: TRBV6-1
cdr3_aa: CASTGTAPQPQHF

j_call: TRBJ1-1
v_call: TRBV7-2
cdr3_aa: CASSSNPSARNTEAFF

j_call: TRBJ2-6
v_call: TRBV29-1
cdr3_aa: CSVTLSGANVLTF

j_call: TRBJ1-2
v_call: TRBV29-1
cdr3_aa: CSVYNMALGGYTF